What follows are 30 T cell receptor beta chains derived from one specimen sequenced in a study of shared clonotypes between healthy human individuals. Produced via immunoSEQ multiplex PCR; TCRdb's table is partial and in-frame only. The data hold some 530,000 clones, with 70% to 80% observed a single time. The sequencing input was PBMCs. Receptor source: a woman aged 40 to 49 in good health. Some clones in this sample may be carry-over from other donors' samples.

As DNA, the CDR3 is TGTGCCAGCAGGATAGGGACAGCCGGCGCTGAAGCTTTCTTT. Translating it yields CASRIGTAGAEAFF. The gene calls are TRBV25-1 and TRBJ1-1; TRBD1 matches at 7 bases. The CDR3 spans 14 residues. V lost 6 bases and J lost 6; bases outside the gene matches: 10. Germline values: CDR1 MGHDK, CDR2 SYGVNS.

The genes are TRBV6-5 and TRBJ2-7, with 12 bases aligning to TRBD2. Germline CDR1 MNHEY, CDR2 SVGAGI. The V segment lost 2 bases and the J segment 3 bases; nucleotides outside the gene matches: 2. This CDR3 is 15 amino acids long. In nucleotides, the CDR3 is TGTGCCAGCAGTTACGCACTAGCGGGAGGCTACGAGCAGTACTTC. It translates to CASSYALAGGYEQYF.

In its sample, this clone was seen once. The junction differs from germline at one of its ends, possibly a read error. The chain uses TRBV27 and TRBJ2-7; maybe TRBD1 (6 bases). Germline V gives CDR1 MNHEY, CDR2 SMNVEV (reference sequence). The CDR3 loop spans 12 amino acids. CDR3 nucleotide sequence: TGTGCCGGCAGTTTATTACAGGGCCTACTCAGTTTC. This gives the protein CAGSLLQGLLSF.

CDR3 residues: CASSFVRGGYGNTIYF. CDR3 in DNA: TGTGCCAGCAGCTTTGTCAGGGGCGGATATGGAAACACCATATATTTT. V usage is TRBV7-2 and J usage is TRBJ1-3; D is possibly TRBD1 (6 bases). V shed 3 bases and J shed 3 bases, with 15 bases lying between them. This CDR3 is 16 amino acids long. Germline assignment: CDR1 SGHTA and CDR2 FQGNSA. The full variable domain, in which reference TRBV7-2 and TRBJ1-3 provide the parts outside the CDR3, is GAGVSQSPSNKVTEKGKDVELRCDPISGHTALYWYRQSLGQGLEFLIYFQGNSAPDKSGLPSDRFSAERTGGSVSTLTIQRTQQEDSAVYLCASSFVRGGYGNTIYFGEGSWLTVV.

The chain joins TRBV19 to TRBJ1-1, with D unresolved. Germline CDR1 and CDR2: LNHDA and SQIVND (reference sequence). The CDR3 length is 13 residues. Trimming took 7 bases from V and 3 from J, leaving 12 bases between them. The CDR3 DNA reads as TGTGCCAGTACCCCTCCCTGGGACACTGAAGCTTTCTTT. This sequence encodes CASTPPWDTEAFF.

Details on this clone: A read error may account for a junction end that differs from germline. The V gene is TRBV5-4, the J gene TRBJ2-7; TRBD2 aligns across 14 bases. This CDR3 spans 17 amino acids. Germline V CDR1 and CDR2: SGHNT, YYREEE (reference sequence). For the CDR3, the DNA is TGCGCCAGCAGCCGGGGACTAGCGGGAGATGCGTCCTACGAGCAGTACTTC. Amino acids: CASSRGLAGDASYEQYF.

This clone was observed a few times. V usage is TRBV6-1 and J usage is TRBJ1-3; 8 positions agree with TRBD1. The CDR3 totals 15 residues. Germline assignment: CDR1 MNHNS and CDR2 SASEGT. Trimming removed 3 bases from V and 3 bases from J; junction bases left unmatched: 4. The CDR3 sequence: CASSDHRGFGNTIYF. As DNA, the CDR3 is TGTGCCAGCAGTGATCACAGGGGGTTTGGAAACACCATATATTTT.

This chain connects TRBV10-3 to TRBJ1-1, with TRBD1 matching 7 bases. V shed 4 bases, J shed 1 base, and the junction held 6 bases outside the gene matches. This CDR3 is 15 amino acids long. Germline loops: CDR1 ENHRY, CDR2 SYGVKD. CDR3 in DNA: TGTGCCATCAGTGCCCTAGGGGGCGCGAACACTGAAGCTTTCTTT. Translation gives CAISALGGANTEAFF.

This chain's CDR3 is CASSLGDPTDYGYTF. The DNA of the CDR3 is TGTGCCAGCAGCTTAGGTGACCCGACGGACTATGGCTACACCTTC. The V gene is TRBV7-9, the J gene TRBJ1-2; D uncertain. V lost 1 base, J lost 3 bases, and 12 bases lay in between. CDR1 is SEHNR and CDR2 is FQNEAQ in the germline V gene (reference sequence). The CDR3 has 15 residues.

The genes are TRBV7-2 and TRBJ2-2; perhaps D is TRBD1 or TRBD2 (6 bases each). Germline CDR1 and CDR2: SGHTA and FQGNSA. The CDR3 covers 14 residues. V lost 2 bases, J lost 5 bases, and 9 bases lay in between. CDR3 region: CASSLWRGTGELFF. As DNA, the CDR3 is TGTGCCAGCAGCTTATGGAGGGGGACCGGGGAGCTGTTTTTT.

V usage is TRBV19 and J usage is TRBJ1-1; D is uncertain. With 3 bases removed from V and 4 bases from J, the gap between germline ends came to 12 bases. The CDR3 runs 14 residues. Germline V gene data show CDR1 as LNHDA and CDR2 as SQIVND (reference sequence). Here the CDR3 DNA reads TGTGCCAGTAGTATCCCGACTCTGGGCACTGAAGCTTTCTTT. Protein sequence: CASSIPTLGTEAFF. The whole variable domain, filled in from reference TRBV19 and TRBJ1-1, reads DGGITQSPKYLFRKEGQNVTLSCEQNLNHDAMYWYRQDPGQGLRLIYYSQIVNDFQKGDIAEGYSVSREKKESFPLTVTSAQKNPTAFYLCASSIPTLGTEAFFGQGTRLTVV.

The genes are TRBV7-2 and TRBJ2-3; unclear D gene. Germline CDR1 reads SGHTA; CDR2 reads FQGNSA. The V gene lost 5 bases and the J gene lost 2 bases, with 14 bases spanning the gap. There are 15 residues in the CDR3. The CDR3 sequence: CASSRDGRDTDTQYF. CDR3 bases: TGTGCCAGCAGCCGCGATGGCAGAGACACAGATACGCAGTATTTT.

In the case of this clone: The sample contains more than one DNA sequence encoding this CDR3. V usage is TRBV27 and J usage is TRBJ2-7; 8 positions match TRBD1. J lost 2 bases, V lost 5 bases, and 5 bases had no gene match. Germline V lookup: CDR1 MNHEY, CDR2 SMNVEV (reference sequence). The CDR3 runs 14 residues. The CDR3 sequence is CASSPRDRTYEQYF. Here the CDR3 DNA reads TGTGCCAGCAGTCCCCGGGACAGGACCTACGAGCAGTACTTC.

In DNA, the CDR3 is TGTGCCAGCAGCTCCAGACTAGCGGGGACCGCCTACGAGCAGTACTTC. Protein: CASSSRLAGTAYEQYF. The V and J genes are TRBV9 and TRBJ2-7, with 11 bases aligning to TRBD2. V was clipped by 4 bases and J by 2 bases; unmatched bases: 8. Germline V gene sequence: CDR1 SGDLS, CDR2 YYNGEE. CDR3 length: 16 amino acids.

The J gene is TRBJ2-5, the V gene TRBV5-8; D possibly matches TRBD1 or TRBD2 (5 bases each). Germline V lookup: CDR1 SGHTS, CDR2 YDEGEE. This CDR3 region has 14 residues. The V end was cut by 4 bases, the J end by 7 bases, with 17 bases between. CDR3 sequence: CASSEPGREGTQYF. CDR3 bases: TGTGCCAGCAGCGAGCCGGGACGAGAAGGGACCCAGTACTTC.

The chain uses TRBV18 and TRBJ1-3, with 9 bases aligning to TRBD1. CDR3 size: 17 residues. The J segment lost 0 bases and the V segment lost 4 bases, leaving 7 bases of the junction unmatched. Germline loops: CDR1 KGHSH, CDR2 LQKENI. The CDR3 region has the DNA TGTGCCAGCTCACTACTCCCGGGACAGGGCTCTGGAAACACCATATATTTT. Its protein is CASSLLPGQGSGNTIYF.

This sequence joins TRBV7-4 and TRBJ2-1; 7 positions agree with TRBD2. Trimming removed 2 bases from V and 0 bases from J; junction bases left unmatched: 16. Germline V gene lookup returns CDR1 SGHVT and CDR2 SQSDAQ. This CDR3 contains 20 residues. In DNA form, the CDR3 reads TGTGCCAGCAGCTTAAGTTGGTGTGACACTAGCGAGAGCTCCTACAATGAGCAGTTCTTC. This translates into CASSLSWCDTSESSYNEQFF. The variable domain in full, with the rest retrieved from reference TRBV7-4 and TRBJ2-1, is GAGVSQSPRYKVAKRGRDVALRCDSISGHVTLYWYRQTLGQGSEVLTYSQSDAQRDKSGRPSGRFSAERPERSVSTLKIQRTEQGDSAVYLCASSLSWCDTSESSYNEQFFGPGTRLTVL.

V usage is TRBV7-8 and J usage is TRBJ2-5; unclear D gene. V was pared by 7 bases and J by 5 bases, with 11 bases between. Germline V gene lookup returns CDR1 SGHVS and CDR2 FQNEAQ. This CDR3 is 12 amino acids long. Here the CDR3 reads CASILLEETQYF. CDR3 DNA: TGTGCCAGCATCCTCCTAGAGGAGACCCAGTACTTC.

This clone was seen once. The rearrangement links TRBV27 to TRBJ2-1; perhaps TRBD2 as D (6 bases). V lost 8 bases and J 0 bases, leaving 17 bases between the germline ends. The CDR3 length is 16 residues. Germline values: CDR1 MNHEY, CDR2 SMNVEV (reference sequence). CDR3 sequence: CASRRGGASSYNEQFF. The CDR3 DNA sequence: TGTGCCAGCCGGAGAGGCGGGGCGAGCTCCTACAATGAGCAGTTCTTC.

This chain connects TRBV5-1 to TRBJ2-3, with D perhaps assigned TRBD1 or TRBD2 (6 bases each). V shed 0 bases and J shed 3 bases, with 17 bases lying between them. Germline values: CDR1 SGHRS, CDR2 YFSETQ. CDR3 length: 17 amino acids. The CDR3 region has the DNA TGCGCCAGCAGCTTGGGGGACTCGGGGGCGAGAACAGATACGCAGTATTTT. Protein product: CASSLGDSGARTDTQYF.

J is TRBJ1-2 and V is TRBV10-3; D possibly corresponds to TRBD1 (5 bases). CDR1 is ENHRY, CDR2 SYGVKD, per germline. This CDR3 is 13 amino acids long. The V gene lost 2 bases and the J gene lost 7 bases, with 11 bases spanning the gap. The CDR3 protein is CAISEGQGSGYTF. The CDR3 DNA is TGTGCCATCAGTGAGGGGCAGGGAAGTGGCTACACCTTC.

The chain has TRBV9 and TRBJ1-1; no reliable D call. V was clipped by 3 bases and J by 1 base, with 7 bases between them. This CDR3 region has 13 residues. Germline V gives CDR1 SGDLS, CDR2 YYNGEE. The CDR3 DNA reads as TGTGCCAGCAGCGGATTCAAGAACACTGAAGCTTTCTTT. It yields the protein CASSGFKNTEAFF.

This clone was detected only once. This chain connects TRBV9 to TRBJ2-2; TRBD1 matches at 7 bases. The junction had 6 bases not matched to a gene; V was cut back by 4 bases and J by 0 bases. The CDR3 is 16 amino acids. Germline CDR1 reads SGDLS; CDR2 reads YYNGEE. The CDR3 DNA is TGTGCCAGCAGCCCTCGGACAGGAACGAACACCGGGGAGCTGTTTTTT. It is translated as CASSPRTGTNTGELFF. The variable domain in full, with the rest retrieved from reference TRBV9 and TRBJ2-2, is DSGVTQTPKHLITATGQRVTLRCSPRSGDLSVYWYQQSLDQGLQFLIQYYNGEERAKGNILERFSAQQFPDLHSELNLSSLELGDSALYFCASSPRTGTNTGELFFGEGSRLTVL.

In the case of this clone: It differs at one base from a far larger clone, so likely a read error. This CDR3 reads CAWSSGTSEGNEQFF. The DNA for the CDR3 is TGTGCCTGGAGTTCCGGGACTAGCGAGGGCAATGAGCAGTTCTTC. The V call is TRBV30, the J call TRBJ2-1, with 10 bases that match TRBD2. The germline V gene has CDR1 GTSNPN and CDR2 SVGIG (reference sequence). The ends lost 2 bases at V and 6 bases at J; junction bases unmatched: 7. The CDR3 spans 15 residues.

In this sample, this clone turned up once. A far larger clone is a single base away, which makes a read error likely. Other nucleotide sequences from this sample produce the same CDR3. V and J are TRBV30 and TRBJ1-2; TRBD1 is a possible D gene (5 bases). This CDR3 comprises 13 residues. Between the trimmed V and J ends, which lost 2 bases and 8 bases, there was a span of 15 bases. Germline assignment: CDR1 GTSNPN and CDR2 SVGIG (reference sequence). This CDR3 is CAWSTGDGYGYTF. The CDR3 bases are TGTGCCTGGAGTACCGGGGACGGCTACGGCTACACCTTC.

Comments on this clone: Other DNA sequences in the same sample also yield this CDR3. J is TRBJ1-1 and V is TRBV5-1; 7 bases match TRBD1. This CDR3 comprises 14 residues. CDR1 SGHRS and CDR2 YFSETQ come from the germline V gene. V lost 2 bases, J lost 1 base, and 2 bases stayed unmatched. CDR3 residues: CASSFQGENTEAFF. CDR3 DNA sequence: TGCGCCAGCAGCTTCCAGGGGGAGAACACTGAAGCTTTCTTT.

Worth noting for this clone: An end of the junction does not agree with germline; a read error may underlie this. V usage is TRBV6-6 and J usage is TRBJ2-7, with 8 bases identical to TRBD2. Germline CDR1 reads MNHNY; CDR2 reads SVGAGI (reference sequence). The CDR3 spans 15 residues. CDR3 sequence (DNA): TGTGCCAGCAGTTTTAAGCGGGAGCATGCCTACGGGCAGTACTTC. It encodes CASSFKREHAYGQYF.

J is TRBJ2-5 and V is TRBV27, with D possibly matching TRBD1 (5 bases). Matching the DNA end better, TRBJ2-7 makes the J call doubtful. CDR1 is MNHEY, CDR2 SMNVEV, per germline (reference sequence). The CDR3 loop spans 15 amino acids. Written as DNA, the CDR3 is TGTGCCAGCAGTTCTCGGACATTAAGCTCCTACGAGCAGTACTTC. It encodes CASSSRTLSSYEQYF.

The CDR3 sequence: CASSVGDSGAPISTDTQYF. The CDR3 nucleotides are TGTGCCAGCAGCGTAGGGGATTCCGGGGCACCAATTAGCACAGATACGCAGTATTTT. The chain uses TRBV9 and TRBJ2-3; the D gene could be TRBD1 or TRBD2 (5 bases each). V shed 0 bases and J shed 0 bases, with 20 bases lying between them. CDR1 SGDLS and CDR2 YYNGEE come from the germline V gene. CDR3 length equals 19 residues.

For this clone: Other nucleotide sequences from this sample produce the same CDR3. The chain employs TRBV5-4 and TRBJ1-2, with 10 nucleotides matching TRBD1. Unmatched junction bases numbered 5, after V lost 4 bases and J lost 5 bases. The germline CDR1 and CDR2 sequences are SGHNT and YYREEE (reference sequence). This CDR3 has 14 amino acids. The CDR3 here is CASSPGQGGYGYTF. CDR3 DNA: TGTGCCAGCAGCCCCGGACAGGGGGGATATGGCTACACCTTC. The whole variable domain, remainder taken from reference TRBV5-4 and TRBJ1-2, is ETGVTQSPTHLIKTRGQQVTLRCSSQSGHNTVSWYQQALGQGPQFIFQYYREEENGRGNFPPRFSGLQFPNYSSELNVNALELDDSALYLCASSPGQGGYGYTFGSGTRLTVV.